This T cell receptor beta chain came from a study of graft-versus-host responses after intestinal transplantation. Turning to the study itself: Each transplant was multivisceral, liver-intestinal, or isolated intestinal. Overall study results and limits: Within the allografts of patients who had graft-donor T cell macrochimerism, graft-versus-host to host-versus-graft clonal ratios were high.

Germline assignment: CDR1 MNHEY and CDR2 SMNVEV (reference sequence). This CDR3 has 14 residues. The germline V and J ends were trimmed by 5 bases and 5 bases, with 15 bases remaining between them. Some clones are missing from TCRdb's copy, which holds only in-frame ones; the method was immunoSEQ multiplex PCR. The top ten clones hold around 3.4% of a sample with some 10,000 clones, roughly 29% of them seen once. The sequencing used alloreactive CD4+ T cells from a mixed lymphocyte reaction culture, collected before intestinal transplant. Subset indicated: CFSE-low proliferating T cells sorted from approximately 6-day pre-transplant mixed lymphocyte reaction (GvH or HvG direction). The origin of this receptor is a human patient who received an intestinal transplant. V gene TRBV27 combines with J gene TRBJ1-1, with a weak D call TRBD1 (6 bases). This CDR3 reads CASSIGGAVTEAFF. Here the CDR3 DNA reads TGTGCCAGCAGTATCGGGGGGGCTGTGACTGAAGCTTTCTTT.